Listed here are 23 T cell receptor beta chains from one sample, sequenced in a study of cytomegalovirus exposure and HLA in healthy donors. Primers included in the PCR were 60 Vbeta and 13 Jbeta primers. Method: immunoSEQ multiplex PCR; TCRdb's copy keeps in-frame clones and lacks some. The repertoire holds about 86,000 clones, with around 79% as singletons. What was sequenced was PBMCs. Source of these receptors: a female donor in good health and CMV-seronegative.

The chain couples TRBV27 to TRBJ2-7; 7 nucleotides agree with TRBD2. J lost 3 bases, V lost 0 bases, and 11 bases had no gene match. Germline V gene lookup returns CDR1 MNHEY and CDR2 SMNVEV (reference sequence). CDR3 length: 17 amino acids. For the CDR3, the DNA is TGTGCCAGCAGTTTATCGGGAAGCGGACTAGTCGGCTACGAGCAGTACTTC. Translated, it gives CASSLSGSGLVGYEQYF.

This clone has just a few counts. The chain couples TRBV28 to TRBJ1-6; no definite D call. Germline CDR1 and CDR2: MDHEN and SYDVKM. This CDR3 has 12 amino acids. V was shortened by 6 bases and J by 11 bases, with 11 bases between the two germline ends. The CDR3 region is CASSLARTPLHF. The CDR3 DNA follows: TGTGCCAGCAGCTTGGCTAGGACACCCCTCCACTTT. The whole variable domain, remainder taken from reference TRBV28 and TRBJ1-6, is DVKVTQSSRYLVKRTGEKVFLECVQDMDHENMFWYRQDPGLGLRLIYFSYDVKMKEKGDIPEGYSVSREKKERFSLILESASTNQTSMYLCASSLARTPLHFGNGTRLTVT.

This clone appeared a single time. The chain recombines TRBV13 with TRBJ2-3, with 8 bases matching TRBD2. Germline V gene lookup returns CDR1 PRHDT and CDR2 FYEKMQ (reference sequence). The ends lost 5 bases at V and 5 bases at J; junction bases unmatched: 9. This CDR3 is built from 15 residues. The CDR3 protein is CASSPRGGQVDTQYF. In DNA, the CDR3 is TGTGCCAGCAGCCCCCGGGGGGGGCAGGTAGATACGCAGTATTTT.

The CDR3 sequence is CAVTGTQTDTQYF. CDR3 nucleotides: TGTGCCGTTACCGGGACTCAGACAGATACGCAGTATTTT. This rearrangement joins TRBV2 to TRBJ2-3, with a possible D match to TRBD2 (6 bases). Germline V gives CDR1 SNHLY, CDR2 FYNNEI. Trimming removed 11 bases at V and 3 bases at J, with 15 bases between. The CDR3 length is 13 residues.

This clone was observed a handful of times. Here the CDR3 reads CASRVLGQPQHF. The CDR3 DNA is TGTGCCAGCAGGGTCCTAGGCCAGCCCCAGCATTTT. This chain joins TRBV6-6 and TRBJ1-5; D not certain. This CDR3 is 12 amino acids long. Trimming left V 6 bases short and J 7 bases short, with 10 bases between. Germline values: CDR1 MNHNY, CDR2 SVGAGI (reference sequence).

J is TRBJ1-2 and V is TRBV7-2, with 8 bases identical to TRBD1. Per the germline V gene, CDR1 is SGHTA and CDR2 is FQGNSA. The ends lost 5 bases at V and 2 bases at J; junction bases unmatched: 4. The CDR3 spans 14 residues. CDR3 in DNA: TGTGCCAGCAGCCAAGACAGGGGAAACTATGGCTACACCTTC. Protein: CASSQDRGNYGYTF. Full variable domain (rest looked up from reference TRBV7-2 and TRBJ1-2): GAGVSQSPSNKVTEKGKDVELRCDPISGHTALYWYRQSLGQGLEFLIYFQGNSAPDKSGLPSDRFSAERTGGSVSTLTIQRTQQEDSAVYLCASSQDRGNYGYTFGSGTRLTVV.

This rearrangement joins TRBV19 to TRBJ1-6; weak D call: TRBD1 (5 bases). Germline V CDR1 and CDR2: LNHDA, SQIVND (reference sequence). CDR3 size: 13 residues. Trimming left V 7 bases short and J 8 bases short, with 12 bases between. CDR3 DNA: TGTGCCAGTACCCTGGGGGGGTATTCACCCCTCCACTTT. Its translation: CASTLGGYSPLHF.

DNA for the CDR3: TGTGCCAGTAGTATCCCAGGGGAACCCGTTGAAAAACTGTTTTTT. Its protein is CASSIPGEPVEKLFF. The chain uses TRBV19 and TRBJ1-4; tentative D call: TRBD1 (6 bases). The germline gives CDR1 LNHDA, CDR2 SQIVND (reference sequence). This CDR3 has 15 residues. V lost 3 bases and J lost 7, with 15 bases in between.

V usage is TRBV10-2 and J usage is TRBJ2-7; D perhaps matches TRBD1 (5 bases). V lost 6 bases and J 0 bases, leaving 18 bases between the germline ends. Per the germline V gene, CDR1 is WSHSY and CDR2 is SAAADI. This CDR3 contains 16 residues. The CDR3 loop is CASRGDGRTISYEQYF. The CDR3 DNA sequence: TGCGCCAGCAGGGGTGATGGACGGACAATCTCCTACGAGCAGTACTTC.

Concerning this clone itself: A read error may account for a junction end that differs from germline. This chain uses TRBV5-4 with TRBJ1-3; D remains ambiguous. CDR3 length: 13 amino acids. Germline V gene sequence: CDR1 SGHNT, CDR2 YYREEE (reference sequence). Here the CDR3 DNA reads TGTGCCACCAGCTCTATGTATGGAAACACCATATATTTT. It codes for CATSSMYGNTIYF.

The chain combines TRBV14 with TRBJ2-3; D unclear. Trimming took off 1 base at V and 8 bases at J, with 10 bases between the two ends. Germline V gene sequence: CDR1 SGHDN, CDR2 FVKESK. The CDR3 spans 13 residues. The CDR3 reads CASSQVGVGTQYF. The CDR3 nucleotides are TGTGCCAGCAGCCAAGTAGGAGTGGGTACGCAGTATTTT. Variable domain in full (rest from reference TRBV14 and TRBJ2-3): EAGVTQFPSHSVIEKGQTVTLRCDPISGHDNLYWYRRVMGKEIKFLLHFVKESKQDESGMPNNRFLAERTGGTYSTLKVQPAELEDSGVYFCASSQVGVGTQYFGPGTRLTVL.

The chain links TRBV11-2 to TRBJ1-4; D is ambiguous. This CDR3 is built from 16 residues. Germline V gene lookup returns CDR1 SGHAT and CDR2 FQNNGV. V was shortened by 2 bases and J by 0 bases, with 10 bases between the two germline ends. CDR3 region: CASSLRRPATNEKLFF. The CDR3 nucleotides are TGTGCCAGCAGCTTACGGAGACCTGCAACTAATGAAAAACTGTTTTTT.

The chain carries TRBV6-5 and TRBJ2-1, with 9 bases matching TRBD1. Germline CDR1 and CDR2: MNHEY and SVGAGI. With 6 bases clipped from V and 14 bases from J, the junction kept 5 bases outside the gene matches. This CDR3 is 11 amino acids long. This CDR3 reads CASSAGTGKFF. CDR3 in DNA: TGTGCCAGCAGCGCCGGGACAGGGAAGTTCTTC.

The chain's CDR3 is CASSYGQNNQPQHF. Written as DNA, the CDR3 is TGTGCCAGCAGTTATGGACAGAACAATCAGCCCCAGCATTTT. This chain uses TRBV6-6 with TRBJ1-5, with D possibly matching TRBD1 (6 bases). The V and J ends lost 3 bases and 3 bases respectively, with 9 bases between them. The CDR3 runs to 14 residues. In germline, CDR1 is MNHNY, CDR2 SVGAGI (reference sequence).

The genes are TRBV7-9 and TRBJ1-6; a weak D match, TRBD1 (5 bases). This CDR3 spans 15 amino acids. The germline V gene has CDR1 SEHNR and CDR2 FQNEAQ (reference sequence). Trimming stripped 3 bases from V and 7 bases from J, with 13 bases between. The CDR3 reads CASSFGWGENSPLHF. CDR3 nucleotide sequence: TGTGCCAGCAGCTTTGGGTGGGGGGAAAATTCACCCCTCCACTTT.

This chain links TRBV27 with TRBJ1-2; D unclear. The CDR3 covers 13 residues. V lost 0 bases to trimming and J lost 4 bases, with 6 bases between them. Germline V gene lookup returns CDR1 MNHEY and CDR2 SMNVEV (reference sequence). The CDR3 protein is CASSLSSSYGYTF. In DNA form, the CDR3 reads TGTGCCAGCAGTTTATCATCCAGCTATGGCTACACCTTC.

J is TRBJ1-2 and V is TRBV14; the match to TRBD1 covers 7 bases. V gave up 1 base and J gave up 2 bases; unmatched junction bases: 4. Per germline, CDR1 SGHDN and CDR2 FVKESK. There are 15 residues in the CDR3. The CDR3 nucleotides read TGTGCCAGCAGCCAAGGAGGGGGCGACAACTATGGCTACACCTTC. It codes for CASSQGGGDNYGYTF.

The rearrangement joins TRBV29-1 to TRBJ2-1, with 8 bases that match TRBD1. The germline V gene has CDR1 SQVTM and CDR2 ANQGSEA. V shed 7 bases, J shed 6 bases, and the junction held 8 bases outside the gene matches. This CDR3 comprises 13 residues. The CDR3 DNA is TGCAGCGCGGACAGGGCTAGCCTCAATGAGCAGTTCTTC. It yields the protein CSADRASLNEQFF.

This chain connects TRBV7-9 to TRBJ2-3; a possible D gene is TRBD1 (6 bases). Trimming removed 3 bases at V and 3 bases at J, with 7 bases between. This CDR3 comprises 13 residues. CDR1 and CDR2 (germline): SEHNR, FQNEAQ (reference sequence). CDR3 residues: CASSFRGTDTQYF. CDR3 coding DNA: TGTGCCAGCAGCTTCAGGGGTACAGATACGCAGTATTTT.

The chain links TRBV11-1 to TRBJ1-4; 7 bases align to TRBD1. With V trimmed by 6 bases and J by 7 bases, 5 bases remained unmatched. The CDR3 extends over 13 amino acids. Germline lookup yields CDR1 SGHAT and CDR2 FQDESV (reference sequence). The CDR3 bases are TGTGCCAGCAGTAGGGGGCTGGTTGAAAAACTGTTTTTT. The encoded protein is CASSRGLVEKLFF.

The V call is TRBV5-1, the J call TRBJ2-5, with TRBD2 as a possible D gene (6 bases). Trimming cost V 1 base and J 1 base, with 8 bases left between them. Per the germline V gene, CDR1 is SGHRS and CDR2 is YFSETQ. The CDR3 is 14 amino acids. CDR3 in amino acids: CASSLLGGQETQYF. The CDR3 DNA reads TGCGCCAGCAGCTTGTTGGGGGGCCAAGAGACCCAGTACTTC.

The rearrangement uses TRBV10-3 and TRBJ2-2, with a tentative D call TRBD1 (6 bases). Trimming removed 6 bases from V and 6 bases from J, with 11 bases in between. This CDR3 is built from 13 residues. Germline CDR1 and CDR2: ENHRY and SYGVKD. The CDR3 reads CAIRDTGPGELFF. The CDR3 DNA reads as TGTGCCATCAGAGATACAGGGCCCGGGGAGCTGTTTTTT.

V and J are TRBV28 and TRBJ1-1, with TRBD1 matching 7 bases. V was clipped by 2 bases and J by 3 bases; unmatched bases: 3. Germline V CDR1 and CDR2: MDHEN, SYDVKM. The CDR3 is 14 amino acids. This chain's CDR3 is CASSLDRDDTEAFF. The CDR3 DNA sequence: TGTGCCAGCAGTTTAGACAGGGACGACACTGAAGCTTTCTTT.